This entry lists 19 T cell receptor beta chains sequenced from one sample in a study of blood T cells in healthy people across ages. A J-beta primer mix and a sample-barcoded 5' primer were used in a second PCR of about 7 to 12 cycles. In TCRdb, the 5' RACE reads were re-called with MiXCR into one record per CDR3 protein. This sample has approximately 770,000 distinct CDR3 sequences; roughly 64% occur once, and the top ten carry roughly 20%. What was sequenced was blood. The receptors originated from a young man in good health.

J is TRBJ2-5 and V is TRBV20-1, with D possibly TRBD2 on 6 matching bases. Germline V lookup: CDR1 DFQATT, CDR2 SNEGSKA (reference sequence). V lost 5 bases, J lost 5 bases, and 18 bases lay in between. The CDR3 has 14 amino acids. This CDR3 is CSAQPPSDHETQYF. The CDR3, as DNA: TGCAGTGCTCAACCCCCTAGCGATCATGAGACCCAGTACTTC.

The chain combines TRBV24-1 with TRBJ2-1, with 7 bases lining up with TRBD2. Germline CDR1 KGHDR, CDR2 SFDVKD. Trimming removed 7 bases from V and 1 base from J; junction bases left unmatched: 9. This CDR3 comprises 16 residues. The CDR3, as DNA: TGTGCCACCAGCGCGAATAGCGGGCTTTCCTACAATGAGCAGTTCTTC. Protein product: CATSANSGLSYNEQFF.

This clonotype has only a few counts. The V gene is TRBV5-1, the J gene TRBJ2-1, with TRBD2 matching over 8 bases. Trimming cost V 7 bases and J 9 bases; bases outside gene matches: 12. This CDR3 is built from 14 residues. CDR1 is SGHRS, CDR2 YFSETQ, per germline. CDR3 amino acids: CASSPTSEWGEQFF. Written as DNA, the CDR3 is TGCGCCAGCTCCCCGACTAGCGAGTGGGGTGAGCAGTTCTTC.

The CDR3 nucleotides read TGTGCCAGCAGCCTGCGGACTACCTCCTACAATGAGCAGTTCTTC. This translates into CASSLRTTSYNEQFF. The genes are TRBV7-9 and TRBJ2-1, with a possible D match to TRBD2 (6 bases). Trimming took off 5 bases at V and 0 bases at J, with 11 bases between the two ends. The CDR3 is 15 residues long. Germline-derived CDR1 and CDR2 are SEHNR and FQNEAQ (reference sequence). The full variable domain, completed using reference TRBV7-9 and TRBJ2-1, is DTGVSQNPRHKITKRGQNVTFRCDPISEHNRLYWYRQTLGQGPEFLTYFQNEAQLEKSRLLSDRFSAERPKGSFSTLEIQRTEQGDSAMYLCASSLRTTSYNEQFFGPGTRLTVL.

The CDR3 here is CASSSREARYEQYF. The CDR3 DNA sequence: TGTGCCAGCAGCTCGCGGGAGGCCCGCTACGAGCAGTACTTC. The chain combines TRBV7-2 with TRBJ2-7; 8 positions agree with TRBD2. V lost 4 bases, J lost 3 bases, and 5 bases stayed unmatched. This CDR3 contains 14 residues. The germline CDR1 and CDR2 sequences are SGHTA and FQGNSA.

This clonotype was observed a handful of times. The chain's CDR3 is CASRSPGGGEAFF. For the CDR3, the DNA is TGTGCCAGCAGGTCCCCAGGGGGCGGTGAAGCTTTCTTT. The rearrangement links TRBV25-1 to TRBJ1-1; 8 nucleotides agree with TRBD1. In germline, CDR1 is MGHDK, CDR2 SYGVNS. This CDR3 spans 13 amino acids. The V and J ends lost 6 bases and 7 bases, in that order; junction bases with no gene match: 7. The variable domain in full, with the rest retrieved from reference TRBV25-1 and TRBJ1-1, is EADIYQTPRYLVIGTGKKITLECSQTMGHDKMYWYQQDPGMELHLIHYSYGVNSTEKGDLSSESTVSRIRTEHFPLTLESARPSHTSQYLCASRSPGGGEAFFGQGTRLTVV.

This clonotype was seen a handful of times. The rearrangement uses TRBV7-2 and TRBJ2-5; perhaps TRBD2 as D (7 bases). This CDR3 region has 14 residues. Germline lookup yields CDR1 SGHTA and CDR2 FQGNSA. V lost 7 bases and J 4 bases, leaving 16 bases between the germline ends. Written as DNA, the CDR3 is TGTGCCAGCACCTCTGGGGGGGACACAGAGACCCAGTACTTC. Its translation: CASTSGGDTETQYF.

This chain connects TRBV20-1 to TRBJ2-1, with a tentative D call TRBD2 (7 bases). Trimming removed 4 bases from V and 7 bases from J, with 20 bases in between. There are 15 residues in the CDR3. Germline loops: CDR1 DFQATT, CDR2 SNEGSKA (reference sequence). The CDR3 spells CSATLGQTGRNEQFF. The DNA of the CDR3 is TGCAGTGCTACCCTCGGACAGACCGGGAGGAATGAGCAGTTCTTC.

The V and J genes are TRBV2 and TRBJ2-1; D is unclear. The CDR3 extends over 15 amino acids. Germline V gene sequence: CDR1 SNHLY, CDR2 FYNNEI. Trimming stripped 4 bases from V and 0 bases from J, with 10 bases between. The CDR3 reads CASSVELSSYNEQFF. The CDR3 coding sequence is TGTGCCAGCAGTGTCGAGCTAAGCTCCTACAATGAGCAGTTCTTC.

The CDR3 is CSAGGTNTEAFF. CDR3 nucleotide sequence: TGCAGCGCCGGCGGGACCAACACTGAAGCTTTCTTT. The chain is built from TRBV29-1 and TRBJ1-1; D possibly corresponds to TRBD1 (5 bases). There are 12 residues in the CDR3. Germline loops: CDR1 SQVTM, CDR2 ANQGSEA. The ends were cut back, 7 bases at V and 2 bases at J, with 11 bases in the middle.

J is TRBJ1-4 and V is TRBV7-9, with D possibly matching TRBD1 (5 bases). The CDR3 runs 19 residues. V dropped 4 bases and J dropped 2 bases, with 23 bases sitting between them. The germline V gene encodes CDR1 SEHNR and CDR2 FQNEAQ (reference sequence). The CDR3 region has the DNA TGTGCCAGCAGCTATATTCCGGGACCCCTAAGGGGCACTAATGAAAAACTGTTTTTT. Translating it yields CASSYIPGPLRGTNEKLFF.

The sample holds many counts of this clonotype. The genes are TRBV4-2 and TRBJ2-7; 10 bases are shared with TRBD2. J lost 3 bases, V lost 0 bases, and 11 bases had no gene match. The germline CDR1 and CDR2 sequences are LGHNA and YNFKEQ. This CDR3 has 18 residues. The chain's CDR3 is CASSQEMWASGSLYEQYF. CDR3 in DNA: TGTGCCAGCAGCCAAGAAATGTGGGCTAGCGGGAGTCTCTACGAGCAGTACTTC.

This chain uses TRBV11-2 with TRBJ1-6; D ambiguous. CDR1 SGHAT and CDR2 FQNNGV come from the germline V gene. The CDR3 covers 17 residues. Trimming took 2 bases from V and 0 from J, leaving 11 bases between them. The CDR3 sequence: CASSLLTPSSYNSPLHF. CDR3 coding DNA: TGTGCCAGCAGCTTACTAACCCCTAGCTCCTATAATTCACCCCTCCACTTT.

V is TRBV12-3 or TRBV12-4 and J is TRBJ1-2, with 8 bases identical to TRBD1. With 6 bases clipped from V and 1 base from J, the junction kept 1 base outside the gene matches. This CDR3 contains 13 residues. The CDR3 spells CASRGQVNYGYTF. For the CDR3, the DNA is TGTGCCAGCAGGGGACAGGTTAACTATGGCTACACCTTC.

The chain links TRBV6-5 to TRBJ1-2, with a possible D match to TRBD1 (6 bases). Germline assignment: CDR1 MNHEY and CDR2 SVGAGI. Trimming pared 5 bases from V and 5 bases from J, leaving 21 bases between. The CDR3 consists of 16 residues. The DNA for the CDR3 is TGTGCCAGCAGTACCGCCCTCAGAGGGGGAGCATATGGCTACACCTTC. Translating gives CASSTALRGGAYGYTF.

The chain joins TRBV7-2 to TRBJ2-7; 9 bases match TRBD2. The CDR3 contains 16 residues. V lost 1 base, J lost 6 bases, and 10 bases stayed unmatched. Per the germline V gene, CDR1 is SGHTA and CDR2 is FQGNSA. CDR3 coding DNA: TGTGCCAGCAGCTTAGAGGGCGGGAGGGGAAGACCCGAGCAGTACTTC. Protein: CASSLEGGRGRPEQYF. Variable domain in full (rest from reference TRBV7-2 and TRBJ2-7): GAGVSQSPSNKVTEKGKDVELRCDPISGHTALYWYRQSLGQGLEFLIYFQGNSAPDKSGLPSDRFSAERTGGSVSTLTIQRTQQEDSAVYLCASSLEGGRGRPEQYFGPGTRLTVT.

In its sample, this clonotype was seen a few times. CDR3 in amino acids: CASSTTSGATLYEQYF. In DNA, the CDR3 is TGTGCCAGCAGTACGACTAGCGGGGCAACATTGTACGAGCAGTACTTC. The V gene is TRBV3-1, the J gene TRBJ2-5, with 11 bases fitting TRBD2. Judging by the DNA end, TRBJ2-7 fits better; the J call may be wrong. CDR1 is LGHDT, CDR2 YNNKEL, per germline (reference sequence). This CDR3 contains 16 residues.

As regards this clonotype: One end of the junction varies from germline; a read error may be responsible. The gene calls are TRBV7-2 and TRBJ2-1, with 11 bases matching TRBD2. Per germline, CDR1 SGHTA and CDR2 FQGNSA. This CDR3 has 18 residues. This CDR3 is CASSSVAGGEWANNEQFF. The CDR3 DNA follows: TGTGCTAGCAGCTCCGTAGCGGGAGGGGAGTGGGCTAACAATGAGCAGTTCTTC.

The J gene is TRBJ2-1, the V gene TRBV4-3; 11 nucleotides agree with TRBD2. V was clipped by 5 bases and J by 7 bases; unmatched bases: 1. The CDR3 runs to 13 residues. Germline V gene lookup returns CDR1 LGHNA and CDR2 YSLEER. The CDR3 sequence is CASSRLAGNEQFF. In nucleotides, the CDR3 is TGCGCCAGCAGCAGACTAGCGGGGAATGAGCAGTTCTTC.